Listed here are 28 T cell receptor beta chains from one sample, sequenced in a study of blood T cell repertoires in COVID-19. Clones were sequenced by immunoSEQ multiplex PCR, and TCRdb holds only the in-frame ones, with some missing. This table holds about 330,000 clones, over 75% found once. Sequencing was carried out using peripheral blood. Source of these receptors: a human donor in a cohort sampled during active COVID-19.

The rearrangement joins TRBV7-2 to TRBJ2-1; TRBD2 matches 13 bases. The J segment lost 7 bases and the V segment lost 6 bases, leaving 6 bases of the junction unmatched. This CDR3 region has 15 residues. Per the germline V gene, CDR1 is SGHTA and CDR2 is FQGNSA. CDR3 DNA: TGTGCCAGCAGTATACTAGCGGGGGGGTATAATGAGCAGTTCTTC. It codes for CASSILAGGYNEQFF.

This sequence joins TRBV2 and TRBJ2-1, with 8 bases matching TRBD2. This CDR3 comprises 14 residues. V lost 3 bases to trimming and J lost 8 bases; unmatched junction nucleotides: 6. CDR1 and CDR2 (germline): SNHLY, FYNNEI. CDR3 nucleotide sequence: TGTGCCAGCAGTGACGACGGGGGGGCCCATGAGCAGTTCTTC. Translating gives CASSDDGGAHEQFF.

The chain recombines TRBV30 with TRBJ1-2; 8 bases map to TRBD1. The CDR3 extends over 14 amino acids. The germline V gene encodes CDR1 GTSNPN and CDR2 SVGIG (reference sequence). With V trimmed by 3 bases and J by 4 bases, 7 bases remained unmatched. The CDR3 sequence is CAWRSGTGSYGYTF. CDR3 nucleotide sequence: TGTGCCTGGAGGTCCGGGACAGGTTCCTATGGCTACACCTTC.

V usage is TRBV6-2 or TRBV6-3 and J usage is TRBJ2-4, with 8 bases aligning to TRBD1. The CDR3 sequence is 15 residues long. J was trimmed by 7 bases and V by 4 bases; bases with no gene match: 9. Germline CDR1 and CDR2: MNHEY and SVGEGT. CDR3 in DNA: TGTGCCAGCAGTTCTCAGGGGGCATCAGGGAACATTCAGTACTTC. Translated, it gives CASSSQGASGNIQYF.

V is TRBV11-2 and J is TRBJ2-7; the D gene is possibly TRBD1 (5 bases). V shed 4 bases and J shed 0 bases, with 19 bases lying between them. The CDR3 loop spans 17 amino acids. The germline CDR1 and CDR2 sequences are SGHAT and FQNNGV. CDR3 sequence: CASSSPPWGPSSYEQYF. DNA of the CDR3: TGTGCCAGCAGCTCCCCACCCTGGGGCCCCAGCTCCTACGAGCAGTACTTC.

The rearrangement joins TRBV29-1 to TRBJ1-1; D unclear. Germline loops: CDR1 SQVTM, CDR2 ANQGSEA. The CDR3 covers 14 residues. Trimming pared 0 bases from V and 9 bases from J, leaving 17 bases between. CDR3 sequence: CSVEDRVLRIQAFF. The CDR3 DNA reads TGCAGCGTTGAAGATCGGGTCTTGCGTATCCAAGCTTTCTTT.

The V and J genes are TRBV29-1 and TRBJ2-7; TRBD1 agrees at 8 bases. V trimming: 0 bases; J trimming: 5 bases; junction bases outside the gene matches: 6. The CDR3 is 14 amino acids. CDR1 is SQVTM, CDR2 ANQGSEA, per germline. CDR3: CSVEDRGQGNEQYF. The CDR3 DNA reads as TGCAGCGTTGAAGATCGAGGACAGGGTAACGAGCAGTACTTC.

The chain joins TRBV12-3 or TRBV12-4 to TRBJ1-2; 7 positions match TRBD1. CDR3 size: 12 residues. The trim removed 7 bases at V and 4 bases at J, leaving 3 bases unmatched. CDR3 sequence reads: CASTRQGYGYTF. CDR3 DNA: TGTGCCAGCACGAGACAGGGCTATGGCTACACCTTC.

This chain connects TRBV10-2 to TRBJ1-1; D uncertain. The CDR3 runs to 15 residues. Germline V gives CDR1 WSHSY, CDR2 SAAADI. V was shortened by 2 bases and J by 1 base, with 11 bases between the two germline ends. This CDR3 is CASSEVGVTNTEAFF. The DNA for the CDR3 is TGCGCCAGCAGTGAGGTCGGGGTCACGAACACTGAAGCTTTCTTT.

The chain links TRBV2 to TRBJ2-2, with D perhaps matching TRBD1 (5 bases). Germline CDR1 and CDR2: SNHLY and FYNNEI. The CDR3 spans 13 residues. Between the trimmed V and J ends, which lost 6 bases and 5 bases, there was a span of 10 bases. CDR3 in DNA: TGTGCCAGCAGGTTCAGGGTTACCGGGGAGCTGTTTTTT. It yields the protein CASRFRVTGELFF.

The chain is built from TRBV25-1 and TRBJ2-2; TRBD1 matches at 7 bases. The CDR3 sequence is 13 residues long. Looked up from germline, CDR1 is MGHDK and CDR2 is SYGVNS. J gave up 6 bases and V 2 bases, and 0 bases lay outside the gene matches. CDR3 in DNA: TGTGCCAGCAGTGAACAGGGGGCCGGGGAGCTGTTTTTT. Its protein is CASSEQGAGELFF.

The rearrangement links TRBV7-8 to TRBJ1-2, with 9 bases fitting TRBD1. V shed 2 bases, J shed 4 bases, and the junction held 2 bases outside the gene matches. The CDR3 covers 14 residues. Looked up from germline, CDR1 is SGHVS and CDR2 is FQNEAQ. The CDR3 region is CASSLMGQGYGYTF. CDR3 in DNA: TGTGCCAGCAGCTTAATGGGACAGGGCTATGGCTACACCTTC.

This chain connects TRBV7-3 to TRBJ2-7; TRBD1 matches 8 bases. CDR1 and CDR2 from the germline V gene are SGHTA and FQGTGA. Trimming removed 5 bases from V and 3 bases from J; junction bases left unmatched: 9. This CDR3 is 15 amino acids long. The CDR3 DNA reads TGTGCCAGCAGCCCTGAGCAGGGGGCGATCTACGAGCAGTACTTC. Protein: CASSPEQGAIYEQYF.

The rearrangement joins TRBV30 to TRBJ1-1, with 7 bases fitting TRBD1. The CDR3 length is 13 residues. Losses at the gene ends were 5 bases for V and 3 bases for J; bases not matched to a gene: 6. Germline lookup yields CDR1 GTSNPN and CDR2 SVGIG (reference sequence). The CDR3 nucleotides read TGTGCCTGGGGAGGGACAGTGGACACTGAAGCTTTCTTT. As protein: CAWGGTVDTEAFF.

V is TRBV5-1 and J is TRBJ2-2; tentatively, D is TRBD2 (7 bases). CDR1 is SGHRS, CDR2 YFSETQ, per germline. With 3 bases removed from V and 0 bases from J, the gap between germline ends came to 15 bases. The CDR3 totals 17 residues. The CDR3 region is CASSWEGDPTNTGELFF. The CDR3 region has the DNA TGCGCCAGCAGCTGGGAGGGGGACCCAACGAACACCGGGGAGCTGTTTTTT.

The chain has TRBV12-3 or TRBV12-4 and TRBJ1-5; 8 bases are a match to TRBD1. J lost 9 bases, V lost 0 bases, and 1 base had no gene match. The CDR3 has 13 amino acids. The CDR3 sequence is CASSLAQGAPQHF. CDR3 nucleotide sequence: TGTGCCAGCAGTTTAGCGCAGGGGGCGCCCCAGCATTTT.

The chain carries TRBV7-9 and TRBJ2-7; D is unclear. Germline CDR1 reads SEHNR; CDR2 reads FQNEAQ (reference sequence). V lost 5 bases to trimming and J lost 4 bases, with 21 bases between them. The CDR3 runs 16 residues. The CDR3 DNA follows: TGTGCCAGCAGCACAGTCCTCATGGGTCAATCTTACGAGCAGTACTTC. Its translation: CASSTVLMGQSYEQYF. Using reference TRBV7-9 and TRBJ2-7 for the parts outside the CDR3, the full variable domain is DTGVSQNPRHKITKRGQNVTFRCDPISEHNRLYWYRQTLGQGPEFLTYFQNEAQLEKSRLLSDRFSAERPKGSFSTLEIQRTEQGDSAMYLCASSTVLMGQSYEQYFGPGTRLTVT.

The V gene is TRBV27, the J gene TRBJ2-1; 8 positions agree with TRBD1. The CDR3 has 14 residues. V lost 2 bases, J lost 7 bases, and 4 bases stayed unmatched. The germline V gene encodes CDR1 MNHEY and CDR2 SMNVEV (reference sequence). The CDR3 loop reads CASSLGQGANEQFF. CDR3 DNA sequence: TGTGCCAGCAGTTTAGGCCAGGGGGCTAATGAGCAGTTCTTC.

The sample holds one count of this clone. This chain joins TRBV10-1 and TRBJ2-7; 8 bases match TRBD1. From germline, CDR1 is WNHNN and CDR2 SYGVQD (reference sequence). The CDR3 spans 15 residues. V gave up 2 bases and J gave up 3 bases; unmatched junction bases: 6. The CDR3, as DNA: TGCGCCAGCAGTGAGGGGACAGGCCTAATCTACGAGCAGTACTTC. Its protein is CASSEGTGLIYEQYF.

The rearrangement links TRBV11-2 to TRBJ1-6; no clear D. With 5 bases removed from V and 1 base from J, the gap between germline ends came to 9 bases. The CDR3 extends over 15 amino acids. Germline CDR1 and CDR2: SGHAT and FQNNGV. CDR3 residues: CASSETVSYNSPLHF. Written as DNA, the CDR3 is TGTGCCAGCAGCGAAACAGTGTCCTATAATTCACCCCTCCACTTT.

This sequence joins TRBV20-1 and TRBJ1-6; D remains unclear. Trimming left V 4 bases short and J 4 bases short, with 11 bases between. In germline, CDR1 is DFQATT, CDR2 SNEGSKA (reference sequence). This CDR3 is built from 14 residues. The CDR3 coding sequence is TGCAGTGCTAATGAAGCCGGTTATAATTCACCCCTCCACTTT. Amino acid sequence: CSANEAGYNSPLHF.

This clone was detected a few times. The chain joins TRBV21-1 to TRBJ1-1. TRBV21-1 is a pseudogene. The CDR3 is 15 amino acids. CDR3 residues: CASSGLDGINTEAFF. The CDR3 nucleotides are TGTGCCAGCAGCGGCCTGGACGGGATAAACACTGAAGCTTTCTTT.

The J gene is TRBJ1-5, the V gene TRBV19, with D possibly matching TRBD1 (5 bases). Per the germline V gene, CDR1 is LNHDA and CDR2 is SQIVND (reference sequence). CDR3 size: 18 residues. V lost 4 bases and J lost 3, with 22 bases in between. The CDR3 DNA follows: TGTGCCAGTAGTACAGACGACCGGGACTCGACTTTCAATCAGCCCCAGCATTTT. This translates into CASSTDDRDSTFNQPQHF.

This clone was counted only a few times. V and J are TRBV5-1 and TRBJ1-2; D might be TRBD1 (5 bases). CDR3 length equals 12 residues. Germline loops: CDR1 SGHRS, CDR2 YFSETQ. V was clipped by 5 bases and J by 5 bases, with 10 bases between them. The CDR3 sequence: CASRTAGYGYTF. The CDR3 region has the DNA TGCGCCAGCAGGACAGCAGGGTATGGCTACACCTTC.

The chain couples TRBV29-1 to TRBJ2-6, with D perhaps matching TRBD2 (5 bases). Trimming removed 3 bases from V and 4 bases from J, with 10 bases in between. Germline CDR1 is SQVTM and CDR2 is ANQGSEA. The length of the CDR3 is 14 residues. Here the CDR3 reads CSVEAGTGANVLTF. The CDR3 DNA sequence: TGCAGCGTTGAGGCGGGTACCGGGGCCAACGTCCTGACTTTC. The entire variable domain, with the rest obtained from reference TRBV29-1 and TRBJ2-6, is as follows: SAVISQKPSRDICQRGTSLTIQCQVDSQVTMMFWYRQQPGQSLTLIATANQGSEATYESGFVIDKFPISRPNLTFSTLTVSNMSPEDSSIYLCSVEAGTGANVLTFGAGSRLTVL.

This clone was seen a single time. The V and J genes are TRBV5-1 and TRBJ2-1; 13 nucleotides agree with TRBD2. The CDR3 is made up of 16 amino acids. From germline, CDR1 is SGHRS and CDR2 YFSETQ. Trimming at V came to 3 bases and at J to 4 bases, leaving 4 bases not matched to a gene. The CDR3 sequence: CASSSEGLAGYNEQFF. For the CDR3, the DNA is TGCGCCAGCAGCTCGGAGGGACTAGCGGGATACAATGAGCAGTTCTTC.

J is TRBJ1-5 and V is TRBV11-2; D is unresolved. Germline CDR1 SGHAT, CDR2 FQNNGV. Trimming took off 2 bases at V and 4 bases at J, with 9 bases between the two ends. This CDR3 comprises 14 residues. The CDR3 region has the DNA TGTGCCAGCAGCTTAATGGGCAGTAATCAGCCCCAGCATTTT. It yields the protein CASSLMGSNQPQHF.

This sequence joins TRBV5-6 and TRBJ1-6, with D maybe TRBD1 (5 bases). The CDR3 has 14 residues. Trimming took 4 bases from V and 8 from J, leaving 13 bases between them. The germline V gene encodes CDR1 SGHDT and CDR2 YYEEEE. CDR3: CASSRTQVDSPLHF. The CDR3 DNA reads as TGTGCCAGCAGCCGGACACAGGTCGATTCACCCCTCCACTTT.